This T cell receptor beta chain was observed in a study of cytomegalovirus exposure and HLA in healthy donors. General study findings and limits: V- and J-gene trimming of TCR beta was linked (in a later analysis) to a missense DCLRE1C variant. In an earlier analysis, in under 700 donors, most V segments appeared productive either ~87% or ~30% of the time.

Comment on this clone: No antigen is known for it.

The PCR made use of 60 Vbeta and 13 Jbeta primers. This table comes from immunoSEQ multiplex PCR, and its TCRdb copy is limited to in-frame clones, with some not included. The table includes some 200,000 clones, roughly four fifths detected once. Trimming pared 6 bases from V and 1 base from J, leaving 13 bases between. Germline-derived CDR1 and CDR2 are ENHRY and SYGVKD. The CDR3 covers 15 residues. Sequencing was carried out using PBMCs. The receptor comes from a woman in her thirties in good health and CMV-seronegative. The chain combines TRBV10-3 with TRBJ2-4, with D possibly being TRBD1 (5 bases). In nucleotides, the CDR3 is TGTGCCATCAGAGCAGGGTTGGGGGCCAAAAACATTCAGTACTTC. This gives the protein CAIRAGLGAKNIQYF.